The rows below give T cell receptor beta chains drawn from one sample of a study of identical twins. Each CDR3 protein is one row after TCRdb ran MiXCR on the 5' RACE reads. The data contain hundreds of thousands of distinct CDR3 sequences, roughly 8% of them singletons. The same data also contributed to another study, on yellow fever vaccine responses in identical twins.

Sequencing used PBMCs. These receptors originate from a woman in her late teens or twenties in good health. CDR3s include the opening cysteine and the closing phenylalanine or tryptophan. A D gene is named only where the DNA matches it firmly. A clone size is listed for some rows: how often the clone was seen (once, few, many), or a class if it is expanded.

>.|TRBV6-2/TRBV6-3|TRBJ2-3|.
CASNKQARVTDTQYF
TGTGCCAGCAATAAACAGGCGAGAGTGACAGATACGCAGTATTTT
>few|TRBV29-1|TRBJ2-5|TRBD2
CSVQLAGGKETQYF
TGCAGCGTACAGCTAGCGGGAGGTAAAGAGACCCAGTACTTC
>.|TRBV5-5|TRBJ2-7|TRBD2
CASSYGTSGLGSREQYF
TGTGCCAGCAGCTACGGGACTAGCGGCCTCGGGTCGAGGGAGCAGTACTTC
>many|TRBV12-3/TRBV12-4|TRBJ2-7|.
CASSLSDTTYEQYF
TGTGCCAGCAGTTTGTCGGACACGACCTACGAGCAGTACTTC
>few|TRBV27|TRBJ2-2|.
CASSSAAGDRYPGELFF
TGTGCCAGCAGTTCCGCGGCCGGTGACAGGTACCCCGGGGAGCTGTTTTTT
>.|TRBV29-1|TRBJ2-1|TRBD2
CSVRSGGFYNEQFF
TGCAGCGTGCGGTCGGGAGGATTTTACAATGAGCAGTTCTTC
>.|TRBV28|TRBJ2-7|TRBD2
CASSLRLAVEQYF
TGTGCCAGCAGTTTAAGGCTAGCGGTCGAGCAGTACTTC
>.|TRBV18|TRBJ2-1|.
CASSPNTDPSVDEQFF
TGTGCCAGCTCACCGAATACCGACCCGAGTGTCGATGAGCAGTTCTTC
>.|TRBV25-1|TRBJ2-2|.
CASSGGGSGVNTGELFF
TGTGCCAGCAGTGGCGGAGGGAGCGGAGTTAACACCGGGGAGCTGTTTTTT
>few|TRBV29-1|TRBJ2-5|TRBD2
CSVLQGGGTQYF
TGCAGCGTCCTCCAGGGCGGGGGGACCCAGTACTTC
>many|TRBV7-8|TRBJ2-7|TRBD1
CASSPTGTGSHEQYF
TGTGCCAGCAGCCCGACCGGGACAGGGTCCCACGAGCAGTACTTC
>.|TRBV6-5|TRBJ2-7|.
CASSYVMGSYEQYF
TGTGCCAGCAGTTACGTCATGGGGAGCTACGAGCAGTACTTC
>few|TRBV12-5|TRBJ2-5|TRBD2
CASGRSGRRETQYF
TGTGCTAGTGGTCGGAGCGGGAGGAGAGAGACCCAGTACTTC
>.|TRBV28|TRBJ2-7|TRBD1
CASSTDRGYEQYF
TGTGCCAGCAGTACGGACAGGGGCTACGAGCAGTACTTC
>.|TRBV20-1|TRBJ2-1|.
CSVNMAAYNEQFF
TGCAGTGTCAATATGGCAGCTTACAATGAGCAGTTCTTC
>.|TRBV20-1|TRBJ2-7|TRBD1
CSVEGQGVYEQYF
TGCAGTGTGGAGGGACAGGGTGTCTACGAGCAGTACTTC
>.|TRBV27|TRBJ2-7|TRBD1
CASSLTRGSSYEQYF
TGTGCCAGCAGTTTAACCAGGGGGAGCTCCTACGAGCAGTACTTC
>.|TRBV7-7|TRBJ2-2|.
CASSSGDTGELFF
TGTGCTAGCAGCTCCGGCGACACCGGGGAGCTGTTTTTT
>few|TRBV5-1|TRBJ2-7|.
CASSRWASEPYEQYF
TGCGCCAGCAGCCGGTGGGCTAGCGAACCCTACGAGCAGTACTTC
>.|TRBV4-2|TRBJ2-2|TRBD1
CAISPGTGGNTGELFF
TGTGCCATCAGCCCAGGGACAGGGGGCAACACCGGGGAGCTGTTTTTT
>many|TRBV6-1|TRBJ2-2|.
CASRIAVGHQNTGELFF
TGTGCCAGCAGGATAGCGGTGGGACACCAAAACACCGGGGAGCTGTTTTTT
>once|TRBV2|TRBJ2-1|.
CASSDPDYNEQFF
TGTGCCAGCAGTGATCCGGATTACAATGAGCAGTTCTTC